Detailed here is one TCR beta chain. The target antigen is unknown. V lost 6 bases and J 9 bases, leaving 12 bases between the germline ends. In germline, CDR1 is SGHAT, CDR2 FQNNGV. CDR3 size: 12 residues. This sample is part of a study of T-cell memory formation after mild COVID-19. Study-wide results and limits: The study detected some responding clones in pre-infection memory, suggesting cross-reactive memory joined. Among clones contracting day 15 to 85, CD4/CD8 was balanced, whereas later expanders leaned CD4+.

TCRdb analysed the 5' RACE reads with MiXCR anew, one entry per CDR3 protein. The sample includes a few hundred thousand distinct CDR3 sequences, approximately 15% of them seen just once. The TCR was taken from a man between 18 and 35 years old who had mild COVID-19 (a few samples of this study predate the infection). Cell type and time point are not known. Source material: PBMCs or a T cell subset sorted from them (not recorded which). This chain connects TRBV11-2 to TRBJ2-1; tentatively, D is TRBD1 (6 bases). CDR3: CASSSTGFEQFF. CDR3 DNA sequence: TGTGCCAGCAGTTCCACAGGGTTTGAGCAGTTCTTC.